Listed below are T cell receptor beta chains from one sample, sequenced in a study of cytomegalovirus exposure and HLA in healthy donors. The assay was immunoSEQ multiplex PCR, and TCRdb's table has in-frame clones only and misses some. The table includes some 98,000 clones, about 70% detected once. Specimen: PBMCs. These receptors were obtained from a human donor in good health. CDR3s include the opening cysteine and the closing phenylalanine or tryptophan. D genes are given only for firm matches. Clone size appears in some rows only: once, few, many, or a class for an expanded clone.

clone_size	d_call	j_call	v_call	cdr3_length	cdr3_nt	cdr3_aa
NA	NA	TRBJ2-2	TRBV11-2	15	TGTGCCAGGAACGCGGGACCTGGGGCGTCCGGGGAGCTGTTTTTT	CARNAGPGASGELFF
many	TRBD1	TRBJ2-1	TRBV7-9	15	TGTGCCAGCAGCCATCTTCGGACAGGGAACAATGAGCAGTTCTTC	CASSHLRTGNNEQFF
NA	NA	TRBJ1-3	TRBV11-2	17	TGTGCCAGCAGCTCCAACCCTGTGGGGAGCTCTGGAAACACCATATATTTT	CASSSNPVGSSGNTIYF
NA	NA	TRBJ1-6	TRBV11-2	15	TGTGCCAGCAGCTTAGATAGTGCAGGGAATTCACCCCTCCACTTT	CASSLDSAGNSPLHF
NA	NA	TRBJ2-1	TRBV30	14	TGTGCCTGGAGATGGGGAGGCTCCTACAATGAGCAGTTCTTC	CAWRWGGSYNEQFF
few	TRBD2	TRBJ2-5	TRBV4-3	16	TGCGCCAGCAGCCAAGAGGTGACTAGCCCCCAAGAGACCCAGTACTTC	CASSQEVTSPQETQYF
NA	NA	TRBJ1-1	TRBV5-1	14	TGCGCCAGCAGCCCGTGGACAGCGAACACTGAAGCTTTCTTT	CASSPWTANTEAFF
NA	NA	TRBJ1-5	TRBV5-1	15	TGCGCCAGCAGCTCGGGTATGGATACCAATCAGCCCCAGCATTTT	CASSSGMDTNQPQHF
NA	TRBD1	TRBJ2-5	TRBV2	14	TGTGCCAGCACGAGACAGGGGGGGGAAGAGACCCAGTACTTC	CASTRQGGEETQYF
NA	NA	TRBJ2-1	TRBV14	15	TGTGCCAGCAGCTCCTATGCGGGACAGTACAATGAGCAGTTCTTC	CASSSYAGQYNEQFF
few	NA	TRBJ2-5	TRBV5-6	14	TGTGCCAGCAGCTCCCGATCGAGCCAAGAGACCCAGTACTTC	CASSSRSSQETQYF
few	NA	TRBJ2-7	TRBV5-4	15	TGTGCCAGCAGCTCCCGCGGGTCTTTGGGCAGCGAGCAGTACTTC	CASSSRGSLGSEQYF
once	TRBD1	TRBJ2-5	TRBV7-9	15	TGTGCCAGCAGCACCGGGACAGGGGTCCAAGAGACCCAGTACTTC	CASSTGTGVQETQYF
NA	TRBD2	TRBJ2-5	TRBV6-1	15	TGTGCCAGCAGCCCCGGCGGGGGTTTAGGAGAGACCCAGTACTTC	CASSPGGGLGETQYF
once	TRBD2	TRBJ2-5	TRBV19	16	TGTGCCAGTAGTATAGAACTAGCGGGCGGAGGCGAGACCCAGTACTTC	CASSIELAGGGETQYF
NA	NA	TRBJ1-1	TRBV5-1	15	TGCGCCAGCAGCTTGGAATCGGTATCGATAACTGAAGCTTTCTTT	CASSLESVSITEAFF
NA	NA	TRBJ1-1	TRBV6-4	13	TGTGCCAGCAGTGTAGACGGGGGGACTGAAGCTTTCTTT	CASSVDGGTEAFF
NA	TRBD1	TRBJ2-5	TRBV7-9	15	TGTGCCAGCAGCGCAAGGGGACAGGGGGTTGAGACCCAGTACTTC	CASSARGQGVETQYF
NA	NA	TRBJ2-2	TRBV5-1	16	TGCGCCAGCAGCTCCCTTTCCGGGGTCAACACCGGGGAGCTGTTTTTT	CASSSLSGVNTGELFF
once	NA	TRBJ2-7	TRBV6-1	15	TGTGCCAGCAGTGAAGCGAACAGTCTGGCCTACGAGCAGTACTTC	CASSEANSLAYEQYF
NA	TRBD1	TRBJ2-7	TRBV27	13	TGTGCCAGCAGGAGACAGGGGTTTTACGAGCAGTACTTC	CASRRQGFYEQYF